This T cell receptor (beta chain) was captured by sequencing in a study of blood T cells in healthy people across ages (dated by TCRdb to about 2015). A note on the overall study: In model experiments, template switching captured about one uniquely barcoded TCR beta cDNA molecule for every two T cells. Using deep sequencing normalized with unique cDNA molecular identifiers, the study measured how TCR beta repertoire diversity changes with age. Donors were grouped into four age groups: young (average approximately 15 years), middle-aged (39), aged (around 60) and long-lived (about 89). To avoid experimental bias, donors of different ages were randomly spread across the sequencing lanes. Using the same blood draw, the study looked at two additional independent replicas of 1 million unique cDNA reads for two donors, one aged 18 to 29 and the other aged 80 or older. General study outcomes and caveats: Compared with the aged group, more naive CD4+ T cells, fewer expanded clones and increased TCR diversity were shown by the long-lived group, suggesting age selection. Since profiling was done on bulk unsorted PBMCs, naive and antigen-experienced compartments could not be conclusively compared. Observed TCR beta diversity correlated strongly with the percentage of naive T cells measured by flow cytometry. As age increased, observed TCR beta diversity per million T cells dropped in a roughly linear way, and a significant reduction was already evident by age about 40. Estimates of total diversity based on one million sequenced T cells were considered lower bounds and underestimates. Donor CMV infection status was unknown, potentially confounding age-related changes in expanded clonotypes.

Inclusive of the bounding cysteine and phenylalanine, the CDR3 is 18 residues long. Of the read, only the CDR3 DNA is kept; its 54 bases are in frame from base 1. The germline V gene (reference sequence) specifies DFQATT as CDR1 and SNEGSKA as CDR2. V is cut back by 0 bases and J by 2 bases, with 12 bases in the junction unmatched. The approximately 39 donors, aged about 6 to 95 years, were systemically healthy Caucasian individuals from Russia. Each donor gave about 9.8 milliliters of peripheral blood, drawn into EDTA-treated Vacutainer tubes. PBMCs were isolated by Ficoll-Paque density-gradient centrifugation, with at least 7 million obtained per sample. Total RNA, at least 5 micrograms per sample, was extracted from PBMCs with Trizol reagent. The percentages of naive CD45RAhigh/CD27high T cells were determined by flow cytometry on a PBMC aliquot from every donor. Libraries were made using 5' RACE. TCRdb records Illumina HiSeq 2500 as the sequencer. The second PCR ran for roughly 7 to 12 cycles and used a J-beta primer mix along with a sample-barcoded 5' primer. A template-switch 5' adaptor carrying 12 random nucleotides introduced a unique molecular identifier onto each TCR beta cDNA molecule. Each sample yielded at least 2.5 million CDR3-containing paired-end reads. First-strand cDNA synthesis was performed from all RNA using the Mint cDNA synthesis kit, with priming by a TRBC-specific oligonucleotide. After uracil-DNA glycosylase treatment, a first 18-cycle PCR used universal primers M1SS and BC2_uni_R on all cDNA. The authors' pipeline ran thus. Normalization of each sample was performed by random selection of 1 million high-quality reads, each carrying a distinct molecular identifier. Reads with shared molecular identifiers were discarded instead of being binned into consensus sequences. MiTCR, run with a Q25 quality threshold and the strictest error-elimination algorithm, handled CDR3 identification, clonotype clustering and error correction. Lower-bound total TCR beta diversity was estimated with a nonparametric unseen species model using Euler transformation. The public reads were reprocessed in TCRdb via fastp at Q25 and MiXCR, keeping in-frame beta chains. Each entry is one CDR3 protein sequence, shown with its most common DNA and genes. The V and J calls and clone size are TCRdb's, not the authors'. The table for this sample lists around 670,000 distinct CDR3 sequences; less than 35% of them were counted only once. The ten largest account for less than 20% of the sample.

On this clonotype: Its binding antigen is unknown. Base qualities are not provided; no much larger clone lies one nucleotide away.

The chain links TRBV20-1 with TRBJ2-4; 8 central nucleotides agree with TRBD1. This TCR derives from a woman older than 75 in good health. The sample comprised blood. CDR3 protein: CSARDLRATGASKNIQYF. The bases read TGCAGTGCTAGAGATCTACGTGCGACAGGGGCGTCCAAAAACATTCAGTACTTC.